The following is a T cell receptor beta chain sequence with its context. Its antigen is currently unknown. The data stem from a study of cytomegalovirus exposure and HLA in healthy donors. Findings and caveats of the study: Most TCR beta V segments were productive about 87% or about 30% of the time in an earlier analysis. Accurate predictions that matched the HLA-A and HLA-B alleles of most subjects were reportedly made from TCR beta sequences.

The PCR ran on 60 Vbeta and 13 Jbeta primers. Generated by immunoSEQ multiplex PCR, the TCRdb table keeps only in-frame clones and is missing some. The repertoire holds approximately 120,000 clones, with about 82% as singletons. V lost 0 bases and J lost 9, with 14 bases in between. There are 14 residues in the CDR3. CDR1 is MRHNA, CDR2 SNTAGT, per germline. The sequencing input was PBMCs. V gene TRBV6-4 combines with J gene TRBJ1-1; a possible D gene is TRBD1 (5 bases). The TCR sequence derives from a man aged 50-59 years in good health and CMV-seronegative. CDR3 sequence: CASSDSMGRGKAFF. Here the CDR3 DNA reads TGTGCCAGCAGTGACTCCATGGGACGGGGGAAAGCTTTCTTT.